Listed here are 9 T cell receptor beta chains from one sample, sequenced in a study of early stage breast cancer tumors. Here immunoSEQ multiplex PCR was the method, and the copy in TCRdb shows in-frame clones only, minus some. There are some 32,000 clones in the sample; over 70% occur only once, and about 9.5% lies in the top ten. Specimen: breast tumor tissue. Receptors originate from a person in their twenties or thirties with breast cancer.

V is TRBV30 and J is TRBJ2-3; D possibly corresponds to TRBD1 (6 bases). Germline V gene sequence: CDR1 GTSNPN, CDR2 SVGIG (reference sequence). The V gene lost 4 bases and the J gene lost 7 bases, with 15 bases spanning the gap. The CDR3 extends over 13 amino acids. This CDR3 reads CAWNPLQGNTQYF. The CDR3 DNA reads TGTGCCTGGAATCCCCTACAGGGAAATACGCAGTATTTT.

The chain couples TRBV10-3 to TRBJ1-1; D is ambiguous. Per the germline V gene, CDR1 is ENHRY and CDR2 is SYGVKD. V lost 3 bases and J 5 bases, leaving 10 bases between the germline ends. The CDR3 is 13 amino acids. DNA of the CDR3: TGTGCCATCAGTGATGGAGGAGAGACTGAAGCTTTCTTT. Its protein is CAISDGGETEAFF.

The CDR3 DNA follows: TGTGCCAGCAGTGAATTCGCGTGGGCAGGGGCTGAAGCTTTCTTT. It is translated as CASSEFAWAGAEAFF. V is TRBV25-1 and J is TRBJ1-1; a possible D gene is TRBD1 (6 bases). V was trimmed by 1 base and J by 6 bases, leaving 15 bases between them. The germline gives CDR1 MGHDK, CDR2 SYGVNS. This CDR3 spans 15 amino acids.

This clone occurred a few times. This rearrangement joins TRBV5-8 to TRBJ2-3; TRBD1 might be the D (6 bases). CDR1 and CDR2 from the germline V gene are SGHTS and YDEGEE. V was cut by 0 bases and J by 1 base, with 6 bases left in between. The CDR3 has 14 residues. The CDR3 nucleotides read TGTGCCAGCAGCTTGGACAGGGGCACAGATACGCAGTATTTT. It encodes CASSLDRGTDTQYF.

This chain joins TRBV29-1 and TRBJ2-6; D is uncertain. CDR3 length equals 11 residues. CDR1 is SQVTM, CDR2 ANQGSEA, per germline. Trimming stripped 8 bases from V and 7 bases from J, with 9 bases between. In nucleotides, the CDR3 is TGCAGCTCCCTGACAGCCAACGTCCTGACTTTC. It encodes CSSLTANVLTF.

This chain links TRBV7-9 with TRBJ2-7; 7 bases align to TRBD1. Germline lookup yields CDR1 SEHNR and CDR2 FQNEAQ (reference sequence). V gave up 7 bases and J gave up 2 bases; unmatched junction bases: 5. The CDR3 runs 13 residues. CDR3 DNA: TGTGCCAGCACCTGGGACAGCGCCTACGAGCAGTACTTC. As protein: CASTWDSAYEQYF.

This clone came up once. J is TRBJ1-3 and V is TRBV19; TRBD1 matches 7 bases. This CDR3 spans 17 amino acids. The trim removed 3 bases at V and 3 bases at J, leaving 11 bases unmatched. Germline loops: CDR1 LNHDA, CDR2 SQIVND (reference sequence). The CDR3 loop reads CASSMGPLQGLGNTIYF. In DNA form, the CDR3 reads TGTGCCAGTAGTATGGGTCCCCTACAGGGGCTTGGAAACACCATATATTTT.

The sample holds one count of this clone. The chain carries TRBV5-1 and TRBJ1-1; D is undetermined. Germline values: CDR1 SGHRS, CDR2 YFSETQ. V shed 3 bases and J shed 1 base, with 4 bases lying between them. This CDR3 has 12 amino acids. CDR3 bases: TGCGCCAGCAGCTGGGGGAACACTGAAGCTTTCTTT. It is translated as CASSWGNTEAFF.

The chain couples TRBV19 to TRBJ2-5, with D tentatively TRBD1 (5 bases). The V and J ends lost 3 bases and 1 base respectively, with 6 bases between them. The CDR3 loop spans 13 amino acids. Germline CDR1 is LNHDA and CDR2 is SQIVND (reference sequence). CDR3 loop: CASSIQGQETQYF. CDR3 nucleotides: TGTGCCAGTAGTATCCAGGGCCAAGAGACCCAGTACTTC.